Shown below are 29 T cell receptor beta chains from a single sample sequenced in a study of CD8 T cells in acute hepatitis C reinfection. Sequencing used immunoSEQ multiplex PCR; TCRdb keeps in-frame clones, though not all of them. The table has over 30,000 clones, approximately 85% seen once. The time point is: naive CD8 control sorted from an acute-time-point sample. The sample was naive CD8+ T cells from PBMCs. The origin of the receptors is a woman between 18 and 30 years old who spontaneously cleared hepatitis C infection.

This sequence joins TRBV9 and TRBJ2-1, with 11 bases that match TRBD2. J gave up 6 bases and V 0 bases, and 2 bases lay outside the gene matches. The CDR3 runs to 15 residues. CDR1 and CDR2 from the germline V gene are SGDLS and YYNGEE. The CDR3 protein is CASSVELAGANEQFF. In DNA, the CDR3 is TGTGCCAGCAGCGTAGAACTAGCGGGAGCCAATGAGCAGTTCTTC.

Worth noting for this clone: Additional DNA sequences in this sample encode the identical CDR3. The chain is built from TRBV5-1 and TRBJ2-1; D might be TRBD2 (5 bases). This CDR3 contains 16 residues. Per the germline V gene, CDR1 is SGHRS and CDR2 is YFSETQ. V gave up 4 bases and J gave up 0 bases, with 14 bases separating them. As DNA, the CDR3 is TGCGCCAGCAGCCCCGAGGGTAGGAGCTCCTACAATGAGCAGTTCTTC. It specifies CASSPEGRSSYNEQFF.

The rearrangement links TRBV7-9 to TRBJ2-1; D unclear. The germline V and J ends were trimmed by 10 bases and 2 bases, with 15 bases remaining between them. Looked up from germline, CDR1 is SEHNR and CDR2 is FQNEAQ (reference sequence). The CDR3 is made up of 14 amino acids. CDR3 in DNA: TGTGCCACACTGACGTCGGCTACCTACAATGAGCAGTTCTTC. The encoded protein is CATLTSATYNEQFF.

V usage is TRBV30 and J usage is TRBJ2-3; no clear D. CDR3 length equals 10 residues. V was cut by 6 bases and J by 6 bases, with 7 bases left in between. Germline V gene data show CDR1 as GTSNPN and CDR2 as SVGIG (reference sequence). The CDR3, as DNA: TGTGCCTGTGAGTGGGATACGCAGTATTTT. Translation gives CACEWDTQYF.

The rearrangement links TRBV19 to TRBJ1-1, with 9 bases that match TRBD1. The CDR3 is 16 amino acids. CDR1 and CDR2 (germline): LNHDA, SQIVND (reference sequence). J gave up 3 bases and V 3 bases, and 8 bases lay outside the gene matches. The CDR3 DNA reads TGTGCCAGTAGTATCCGGGACAGGGATTATTACACTGAAGCTTTCTTT. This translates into CASSIRDRDYYTEAFF.

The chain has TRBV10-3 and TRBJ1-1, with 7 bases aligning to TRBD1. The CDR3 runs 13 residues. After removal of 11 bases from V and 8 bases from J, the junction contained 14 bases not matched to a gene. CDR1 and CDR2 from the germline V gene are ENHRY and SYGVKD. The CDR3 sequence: CAAQGDGRSEAFF. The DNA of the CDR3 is TGTGCCGCCCAGGGGGACGGCCGATCAGAAGCTTTCTTT.

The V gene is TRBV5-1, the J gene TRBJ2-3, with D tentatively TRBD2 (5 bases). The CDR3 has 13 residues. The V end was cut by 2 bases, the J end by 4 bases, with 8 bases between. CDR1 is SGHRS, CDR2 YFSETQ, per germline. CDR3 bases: TGCGCCAGCAGCTTTCTCGGGGCAGATACGCAGTATTTT. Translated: CASSFLGADTQYF.

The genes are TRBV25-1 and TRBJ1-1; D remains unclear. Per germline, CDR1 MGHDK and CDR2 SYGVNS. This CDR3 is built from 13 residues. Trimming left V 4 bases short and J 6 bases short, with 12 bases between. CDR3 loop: CASSVGRGPEAFF. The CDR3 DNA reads TGTGCCAGCAGTGTGGGCCGCGGACCTGAAGCTTTCTTT.

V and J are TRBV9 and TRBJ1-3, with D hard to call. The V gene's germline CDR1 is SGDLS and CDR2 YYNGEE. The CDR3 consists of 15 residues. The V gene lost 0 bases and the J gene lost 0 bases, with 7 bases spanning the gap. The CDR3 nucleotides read TGTGCCAGCAGCGTAGAAGGAAACTCTGGAAACACCATATATTTT. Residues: CASSVEGNSGNTIYF.

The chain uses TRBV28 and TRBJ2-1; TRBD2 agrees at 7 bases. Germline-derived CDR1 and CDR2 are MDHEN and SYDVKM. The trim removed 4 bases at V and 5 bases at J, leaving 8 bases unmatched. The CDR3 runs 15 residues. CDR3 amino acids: CASSYPQRGDNEQFF. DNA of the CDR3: TGTGCCAGCAGTTACCCTCAGCGGGGCGACAATGAGCAGTTCTTC.

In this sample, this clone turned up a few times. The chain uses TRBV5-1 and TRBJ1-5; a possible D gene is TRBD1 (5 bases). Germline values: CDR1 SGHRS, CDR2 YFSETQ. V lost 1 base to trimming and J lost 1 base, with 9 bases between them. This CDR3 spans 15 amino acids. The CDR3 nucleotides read TGCGCCAGCAGCTTGCGTGGGGCCAGCAATCAGCCCCAGCATTTT. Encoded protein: CASSLRGASNQPQHF.

CDR3 sequence (DNA): TGTGCCAGCAGCCAAGATGGTGAGCAGTTCTTC. Its translation: CASSQDGEQFF. The chain links TRBV13 to TRBJ2-1; D unresolved. Germline loops: CDR1 PRHDT, CDR2 FYEKMQ (reference sequence). V lost 5 bases to trimming and J lost 9 bases, with 8 bases between them. The CDR3 contains 11 residues. The full variable domain, rest sourced from reference TRBV13 and TRBJ2-1, is AAGVIQSPRHLIKEKRETATLKCYPIPRHDTVYWYQQGPGQDPQFLISFYEKMQSDKGSIPDRFSAQQFSDYHSELNMSSLELGDSALYFCASSQDGEQFFGPGTRLTVL.

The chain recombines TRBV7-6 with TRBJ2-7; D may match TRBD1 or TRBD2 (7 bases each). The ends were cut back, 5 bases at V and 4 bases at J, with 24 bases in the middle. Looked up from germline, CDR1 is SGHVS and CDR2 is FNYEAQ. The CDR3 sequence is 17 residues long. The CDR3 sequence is CASSRSTGREDEYEQYF. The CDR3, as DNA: TGTGCCAGCAGCCGTTCGACAGGGAGGGAGGATGAATACGAGCAGTACTTC.

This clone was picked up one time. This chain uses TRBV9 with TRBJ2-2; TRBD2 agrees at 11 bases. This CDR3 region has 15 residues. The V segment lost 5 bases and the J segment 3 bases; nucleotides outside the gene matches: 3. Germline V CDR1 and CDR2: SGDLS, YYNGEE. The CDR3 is CASSALAGDTGELFF. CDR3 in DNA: TGTGCCAGCAGTGCACTAGCGGGGGACACCGGGGAGCTGTTTTTT.

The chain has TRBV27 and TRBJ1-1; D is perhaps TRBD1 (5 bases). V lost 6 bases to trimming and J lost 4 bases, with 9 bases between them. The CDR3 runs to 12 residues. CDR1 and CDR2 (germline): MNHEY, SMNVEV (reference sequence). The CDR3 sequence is CASRQGVTEAFF. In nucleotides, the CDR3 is TGTGCCAGCAGGCAAGGGGTCACTGAAGCTTTCTTT.

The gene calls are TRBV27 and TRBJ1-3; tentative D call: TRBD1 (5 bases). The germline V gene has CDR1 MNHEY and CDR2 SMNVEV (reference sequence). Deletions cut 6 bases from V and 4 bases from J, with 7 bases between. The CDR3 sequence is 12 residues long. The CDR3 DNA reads TGTGCCAGCAGGGGGCTCGGAAACACCATATATTTT. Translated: CASRGLGNTIYF.

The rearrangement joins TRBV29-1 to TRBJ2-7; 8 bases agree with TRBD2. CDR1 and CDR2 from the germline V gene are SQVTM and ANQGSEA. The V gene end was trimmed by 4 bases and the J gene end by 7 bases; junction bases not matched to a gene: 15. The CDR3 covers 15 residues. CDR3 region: CSVVFETGGPGEQYF. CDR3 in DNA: TGCAGCGTTGTGTTCGAGACGGGAGGGCCGGGGGAGCAGTACTTC.

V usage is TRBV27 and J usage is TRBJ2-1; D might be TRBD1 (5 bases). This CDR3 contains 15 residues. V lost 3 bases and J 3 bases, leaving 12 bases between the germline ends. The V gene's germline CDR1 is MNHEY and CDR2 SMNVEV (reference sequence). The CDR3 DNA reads TGTGCCAGCAGTTTGGGGCTAGGGAACTACAATGAGCAGTTCTTC. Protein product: CASSLGLGNYNEQFF.

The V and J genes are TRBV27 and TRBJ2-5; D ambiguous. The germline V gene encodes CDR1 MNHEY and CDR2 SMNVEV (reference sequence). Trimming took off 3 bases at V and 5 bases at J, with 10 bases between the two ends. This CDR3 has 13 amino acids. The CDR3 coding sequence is TGTGCCAGCAGTTTCAGTCACCGGGAGACCCAGTACTTC. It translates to CASSFSHRETQYF.

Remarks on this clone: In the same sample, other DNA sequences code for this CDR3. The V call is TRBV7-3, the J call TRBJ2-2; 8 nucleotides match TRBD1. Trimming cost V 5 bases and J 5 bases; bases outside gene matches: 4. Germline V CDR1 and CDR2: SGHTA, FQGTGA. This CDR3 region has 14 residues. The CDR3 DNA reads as TGTGCCAGCAGCCCAACAGGGGGAACCGGGGAGCTGTTTTTT. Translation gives CASSPTGGTGELFF.

The CDR3 DNA sequence: TGTGCCAGCAGTCAAGGACAGGGATCGTACAATGAGCAGTTCTTC. Translating gives CASSQGQGSYNEQFF. This rearrangement joins TRBV27 to TRBJ2-1; 8 bases match TRBD1. This CDR3 is 15 amino acids long. V shed 5 bases, J shed 4 bases, and the junction held 7 bases outside the gene matches. In germline, CDR1 is MNHEY, CDR2 SMNVEV (reference sequence).

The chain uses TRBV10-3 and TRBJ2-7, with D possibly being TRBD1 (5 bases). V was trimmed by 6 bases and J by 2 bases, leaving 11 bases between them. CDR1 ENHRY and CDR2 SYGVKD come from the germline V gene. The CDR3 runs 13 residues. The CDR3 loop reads CAIRSDTAYEQYF. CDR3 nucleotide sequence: TGTGCCATCAGATCGGACACCGCCTACGAGCAGTACTTC.

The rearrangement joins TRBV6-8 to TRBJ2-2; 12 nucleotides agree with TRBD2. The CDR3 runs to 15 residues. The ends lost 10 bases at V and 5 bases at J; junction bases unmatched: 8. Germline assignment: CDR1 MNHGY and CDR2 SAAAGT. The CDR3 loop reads CATTSGSVRTGELFF. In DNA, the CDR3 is TGTGCCACGACTAGCGGGAGTGTCAGGACCGGGGAGCTGTTTTTT.

In nucleotides, the CDR3 is TGTGCCAGCAAGCTTAAAGGGGGGTACTACGAGCAGTACTTC. As protein: CASKLKGGYYEQYF. V is TRBV6-1 and J is TRBJ2-7; D may correspond to TRBD1 or TRBD2 (6 bases each). The length of the CDR3 is 14 residues. Germline loops: CDR1 MNHNS, CDR2 SASEGT. V lost 7 bases, J lost 3 bases, and 16 bases lay in between.

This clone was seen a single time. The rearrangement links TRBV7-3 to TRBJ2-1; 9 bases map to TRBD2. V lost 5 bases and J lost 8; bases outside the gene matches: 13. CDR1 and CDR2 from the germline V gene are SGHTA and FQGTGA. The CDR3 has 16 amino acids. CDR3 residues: CASSPVGGGRADEQFF. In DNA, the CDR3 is TGTGCCAGCAGCCCGGTGGGTGGCGGGAGGGCGGATGAGCAGTTCTTC.

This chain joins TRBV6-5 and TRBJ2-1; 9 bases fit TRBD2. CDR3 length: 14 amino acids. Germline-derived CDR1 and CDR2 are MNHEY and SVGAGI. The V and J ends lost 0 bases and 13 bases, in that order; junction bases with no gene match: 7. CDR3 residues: CASSYSGTSRDQFF. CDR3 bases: TGTGCCAGCAGTTACTCCGGGACTAGCAGGGACCAGTTCTTC.

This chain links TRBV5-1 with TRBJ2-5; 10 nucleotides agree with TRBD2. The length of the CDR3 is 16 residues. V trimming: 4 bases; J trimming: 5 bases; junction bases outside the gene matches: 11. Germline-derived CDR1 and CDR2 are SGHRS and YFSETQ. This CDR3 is CASSADIAGGRETQYF. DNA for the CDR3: TGCGCCAGCAGCGCCGACATAGCGGGAGGACGGGAGACCCAGTACTTC.

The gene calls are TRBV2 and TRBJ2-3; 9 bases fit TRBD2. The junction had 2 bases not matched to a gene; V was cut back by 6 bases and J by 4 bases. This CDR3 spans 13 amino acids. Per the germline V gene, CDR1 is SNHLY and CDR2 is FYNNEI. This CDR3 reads CASRGLAPDTQYF. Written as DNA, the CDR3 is TGTGCCAGCAGGGGACTAGCACCAGATACGCAGTATTTT.

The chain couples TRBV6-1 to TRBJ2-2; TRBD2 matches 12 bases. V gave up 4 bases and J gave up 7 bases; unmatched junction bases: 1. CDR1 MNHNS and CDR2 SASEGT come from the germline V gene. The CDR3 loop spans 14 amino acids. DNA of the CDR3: TGTGCCAGCAGTGCGACTAGCGGGGGCGGGGAGCTGTTTTTT. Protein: CASSATSGGGELFF.